The sequence of this T cell receptor beta chain was determined in a study of metastatic and nonmetastatic thyroid tumors. On the study more broadly: Repertoires from blood and tumor or nodule tissue of malignant and benign thyroid patients were compared.

General observations from the study: Versus benign nodules, malignant thyroid tumors reportedly had significantly higher TCR beta diversity, in blood and tumor.

Original processing notes: The authors used CDR3 differences across clinicopathological groups to build a distant-metastasis classifier for papillary thyroid cancer. TCRdb ran MiXCR on the PCR reads. These V and J calls derive from TCRdb rather than the authors' analysis. In the table there are roughly 25,000 clones, less than 15% of which are singletons. The V gene's germline CDR1 is MGHRA and CDR2 YSYEKL. There are 14 residues in the CDR3. Deletions cut 1 base from V and 5 bases from J, with 11 bases between. This clone has ten or more counts. Its antigen is undetermined. Every patient was untreated before thyroid surgery.

The chain uses TRBV4-1 and TRBJ2-5; D remains ambiguous. The clonotype originates from a female donor with papillary thyroid cancer or a benign thyroid nodule (not recorded which). Some clones in this sample may be carry-over from other donors' samples. The sample comprised blood. DNA of the CDR3: TGCGCCAGCAGCCAAGCAGTGGGCCACGAGACCCAGTACTTC. It codes for CASSQAVGHETQYF.